The rows below give T cell receptor beta chains drawn from one sample of a study of control samples from healthy donors and cancer patients. Assay: immunoSEQ multiplex PCR; the TCRdb copy retains only in-frame clones and omits some. The sample has about 130,000 clones, more than 80% seen once. The sample taken for sequencing was blood. The receptors were gathered from a man between 18 and 35 years old in good health. Each CDR3 is given with its conserved first and last residue. The D gene is left open where the match is weak. Size tells how often a clone was seen (once, few, many) or the class of an expanded clone, and some rows leave it out.

V gene	clone size	D gene	J gene	CDR3 DNA	CDR3 protein
TRBV4-3	.	.	TRBJ1-2	TGCGCCAGCAGCCAAGATTTCACAGAACCCTATGGCTACACCTTC	CASSQDFTEPYGYTF
TRBV7-3	.	.	TRBJ2-5	TGTGCCAGCAGCTTGTTCCCCCTGGGCCCCCAAGAGACCCAGTACTTC	CASSLFPLGPQETQYF
TRBV5-1	.	TRBD1	TRBJ2-5	TGCGCCAGCAGCTTGGAGACAGGGGGCGGGGAGACCCAGTACTTC	CASSLETGGGETQYF
TRBV12-3/TRBV12-4	.	.	TRBJ2-3	TGTGCCAGCAGAATCACAGATACGCAGTATTTT	CASRITDTQYF
TRBV5-6	few	.	TRBJ2-1	TGTGCCAGCAGCGGGATGATAAGCTCCTACAATGAGCAGTTCTTC	CASSGMISSYNEQFF
TRBV5-1	.	.	TRBJ1-1	TGCGCCAGCAGCTTGAAATCGAACACTGAAGCTTTCTTT	CASSLKSNTEAFF
TRBV7-3	once	.	TRBJ2-1	TGTGCCAGCAGCCCCTTCGTAGAGGGGGGCCGGTGGGAGCAGTTCTTC	CASSPFVEGGRWEQFF
TRBV18	.	.	TRBJ1-3	TGTGCCAGCTCACTCACGGTCGTCTCTGGAAACACCATATATTTT	CASSLTVVSGNTIYF
TRBV5-1	.	.	TRBJ1-5	TGCGCCAGCAGCACTCGACAGGGCAATCAGCCCCAGCATTTT	CASSTRQGNQPQHF
TRBV6-6	.	.	TRBJ2-5	TGTGCCAGCAGTTTCAGCGGACGGGGAACCCAGTACTTC	CASSFSGRGTQYF
TRBV29-1	.	.	TRBJ2-5	TGCAGCGTTGAGGGCAGGGTATCGGGCGAGACCCAGTACTTC	CSVEGRVSGETQYF
TRBV7-9	.	.	TRBJ1-2	TGTGCCAGCGGGGGGCAGTTTGGCTACACCTTC	CASGGQFGYTF
TRBV9	.	.	TRBJ1-2	TGTGCCAGCAGCGTAGACAGGCTTTGGGGCGGCTACACCTTC	CASSVDRLWGGYTF
TRBV11-3	few	TRBD1	TRBJ1-4	TGTGCCAGCAGCTGGCGCCGGGACAGGGGAGGTGAAAAACTGTTTTTT	CASSWRRDRGGEKLFF
TRBV28	once	TRBD1	TRBJ1-4	TGTGCCAGCAGTTCCCCTTTGACAGGGTCAAATGAAAAACTGTTTTTT	CASSSPLTGSNEKLFF
TRBV28	.	.	TRBJ1-5	TGTGCCAGCAGTGGAGGGGGTAGCAATCAGCCCCAGCATTTT	CASSGGGSNQPQHF
TRBV9	.	.	TRBJ2-7	TGTGCCAGCAGTACCGGGGACGGAGCCGAGCAGTACTTC	CASSTGDGAEQYF
TRBV9	.	.	TRBJ1-3	TGTGCCAGCAGCGTAGCTGACGGAAACACCATATATTTT	CASSVADGNTIYF
TRBV3-1/TRBV3-2	.	TRBD2	TRBJ2-1	TGTGCCAGCAGCTCAAGAGGGACTACCTACGGGTCCTACAATGAGCAGTTCTTC	CASSSRGTTYGSYNEQFF
TRBV11-2	.	.	TRBJ1-4	TGTGCCAGCAGCCTCCGAGGAGGGGATGAAAAACTGTTTTTT	CASSLRGGDEKLFF
TRBV19	.	.	TRBJ1-1	TGTGCCAGTACCCCTAGGGATCTCACTGAAGCTTTCTTT	CASTPRDLTEAFF
TRBV29-1	.	.	TRBJ1-1	TGCAGCGCTCGGGACACTGAAGCTTTCTTT	CSARDTEAFF
TRBV12-5	.	.	TRBJ2-4	TGTGCTAGTGGTTTGGTTAGGTGTTACAGGGCCTCCGCCAAAAACATTCAGTACTTC	CASGLVRCYRASAKNIQYF
TRBV5-8	.	.	TRBJ1-1	TGTGCCAGCACCGAGAACACTGAAGCTTTCTTT	CASTENTEAFF
TRBV24-1	.	.	TRBJ2-1	TGTGCCACCAGTGATTTCGCGGGGGCGGGTTACAATGAGCAGTTCTTC	CATSDFAGAGYNEQFF
TRBV11-3	.	.	TRBJ2-2	TGTGCCAGCAGCTTAGACTTCCCCACCCTCGGGCGGAAGAACACCGGGGAGCTGTTTTTT	CASSLDFPTLGRKNTGELFF
TRBV6-5	.	.	TRBJ1-2	TGTGCCAGTAGCACGTGGGACACATCTAACTATGGCTACACCTTC	CASSTWDTSNYGYTF
TRBV30	.	TRBD2	TRBJ2-5	TGTGCCTGGAGTAATCGGGAGGGCCTTAGGGAGACCCAGTACTTC	CAWSNREGLRETQYF
TRBV19	.	TRBD2	TRBJ2-5	TGTGCCAGTAATTCAGCGGGAGGGCAAGAGACCCAGTACTTC	CASNSAGGQETQYF